This TCR beta chain is from a study of blood T cell repertoires in COVID-19 (TCRdb year 2020). Notes on the research overall: Collaborator samples came from the United States, Italy and Spain and covered acute and convalescent phases of COVID-19. The material from the prospective study consisted of cDNA or gDNA derived from T cells, B-cell-depleted T cells, or PBMCs. Deeply sampled blood TCRbeta repertoires from subjects exposed to, actively infected with, or recovered from COVID-19 were included in the dataset. The repertoires were released in a freely available public database meant as a resource for research on the immune response to SARS-CoV-2. Samples came from the ongoing ImmuneRACE study (first 160 participants) plus 1,254 subjects from 6 global collaborators. Nearly every sample came with metadata listing a de-identified subject ID, COVID-19 status, age in years and sex. Where available, HLA class I and class II types were taken from metadata supplied by the sample provider and were not determined by assay-based typing. The paper as a whole reports these results and caveats: Clinical and demographic metadata were provided uncurated, with the amount varying by source and participant.

Whole blood was collected in K2EDTA tubes by collaborating institutions according to the institutions' own protocols. For TCRbeta analysis, collaborator samples were shipped as frozen whole blood, as isolated PBMCs, or as DNA extracted from either sample type. TCRbeta CDR3 regions were amplified from genomic DNA using the immunoSEQ Assay, a bias-controlled multiplex PCR. As for how the authors treated the data: Nucleated cell counts per sample were estimated from amplification of reference gene primers within the assay. To quantify the absolute abundance of each unique TCRbeta CDR3 rearrangement, sequence reads were collapsed and filtered. Productive Simpson clonality was computed per sample as the square root of Simpson's diversity index over productive rearrangements. TCRdb mirrors the immuneACCESS table, restricted to in-frame sequences. Some clones are absent from its copies; in checked studies, under half trace to an unresolved V gene, and the reason for the others is unknown. V, J and clone size are taken as reported in that table, and D and trimming were inferred from the DNA itself. Present in this sample are over 350,000 clones, approximately 90% of which were seen just once. Together, the top ten hold over 4% of the sample.

On this clone: Its antigen is still unknown. One base away there is no much larger clone; base qualities are not given.

The CDR3 measures 15 amino acids from cysteine to phenylalanine. The entry retains the CDR3 DNA only, 45 bases that are in frame from base 1. The germline V gene (reference sequence) gives CDR1 as MNHNY and CDR2 as SVGAGI. V ends up 6 bases short and J 1 base short, with an unmatched junction base count of 7. The chain uses TRBV6-6 and TRBJ2-3, with TRBD1 matching 7 junction bases. This TCR was sampled from a woman under 40 with acute or convalescent COVID-19. Sequenced input: peripheral blood. Read as DNA, the sequence is TGTGCCAGCAGAAGCGACAGGGTCCGCACAGATACGCAGTATTTT. This is translated as CASRSDRVRTDTQYF.